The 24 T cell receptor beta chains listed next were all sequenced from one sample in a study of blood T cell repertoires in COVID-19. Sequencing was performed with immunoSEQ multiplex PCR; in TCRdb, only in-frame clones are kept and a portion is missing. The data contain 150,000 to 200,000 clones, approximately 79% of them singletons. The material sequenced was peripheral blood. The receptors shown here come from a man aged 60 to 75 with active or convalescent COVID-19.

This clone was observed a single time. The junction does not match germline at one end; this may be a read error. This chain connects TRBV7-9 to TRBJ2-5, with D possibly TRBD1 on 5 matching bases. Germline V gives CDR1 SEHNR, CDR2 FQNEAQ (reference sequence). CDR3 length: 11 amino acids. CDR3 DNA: TGTGCCAGCAGCTCTCAGGGTATTCCCGACTTC. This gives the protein CASSSQGIPDF.

CDR3 in amino acids: CASSRRTIQETQYF. The CDR3, as DNA: TGTGCCAGCAGCCGCCGGACAATACAAGAGACCCAGTACTTC. The J gene is TRBJ2-5, the V gene TRBV5-8; possibly TRBD1 for D (5 bases). This CDR3 comprises 14 residues. Trimming removed 4 bases at V and 2 bases at J, with 12 bases between. Germline CDR1 SGHTS, CDR2 YDEGEE.

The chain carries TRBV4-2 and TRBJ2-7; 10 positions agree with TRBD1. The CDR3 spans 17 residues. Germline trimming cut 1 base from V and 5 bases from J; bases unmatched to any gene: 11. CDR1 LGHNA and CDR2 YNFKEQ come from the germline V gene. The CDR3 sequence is CASSQGGGQGISNEQYF. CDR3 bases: TGTGCCAGCAGCCAAGGGGGGGGACAGGGGATATCCAACGAGCAGTACTTC.

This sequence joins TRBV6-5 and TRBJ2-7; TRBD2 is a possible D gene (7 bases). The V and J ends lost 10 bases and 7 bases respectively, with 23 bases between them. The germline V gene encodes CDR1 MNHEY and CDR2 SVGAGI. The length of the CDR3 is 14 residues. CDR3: CATSLGGGLWEQYF. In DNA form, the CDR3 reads TGTGCCACTAGCCTAGGGGGGGGTTTGTGGGAGCAGTACTTC.

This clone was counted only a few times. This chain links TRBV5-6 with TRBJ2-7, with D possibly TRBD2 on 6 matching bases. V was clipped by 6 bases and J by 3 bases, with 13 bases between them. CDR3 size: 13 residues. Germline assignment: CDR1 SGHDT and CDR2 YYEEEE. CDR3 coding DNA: TGTGCCAGCAAAACTAGCTCCAGCTACGAGCAGTACTTC. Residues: CASKTSSSYEQYF.

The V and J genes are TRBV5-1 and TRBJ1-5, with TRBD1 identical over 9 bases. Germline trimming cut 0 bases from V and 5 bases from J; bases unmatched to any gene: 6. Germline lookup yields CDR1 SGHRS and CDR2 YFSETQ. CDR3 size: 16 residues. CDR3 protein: CASSLVRTGAHQPQHF. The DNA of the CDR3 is TGCGCCAGCAGCTTGGTCAGGACAGGGGCCCATCAGCCCCAGCATTTT.

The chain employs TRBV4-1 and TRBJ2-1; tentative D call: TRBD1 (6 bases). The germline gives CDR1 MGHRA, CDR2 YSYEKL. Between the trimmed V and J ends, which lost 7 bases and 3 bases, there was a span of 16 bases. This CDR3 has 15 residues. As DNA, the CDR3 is TGCGCCAGCAAGCACCCGGACAGAAACTACAATGAGCAGTTCTTC. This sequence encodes CASKHPDRNYNEQFF.

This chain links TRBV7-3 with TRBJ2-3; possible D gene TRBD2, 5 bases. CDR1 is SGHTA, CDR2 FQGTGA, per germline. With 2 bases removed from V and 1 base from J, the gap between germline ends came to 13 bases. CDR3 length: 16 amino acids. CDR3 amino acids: CASSLSRAHGTDTQYF. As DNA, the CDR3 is TGTGCCAGCAGCTTATCGAGGGCCCATGGCACAGATACGCAGTATTTT.

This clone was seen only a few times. The CDR3 region has the DNA TGTGCCAGCAGTGAAGTGGGGCGGTGGGCTTTCTTT. Residues: CASSEVGRWAFF. V and J are TRBV6-1 and TRBJ1-1, with a possible D match to TRBD1 (5 bases). Germline CDR1 reads MNHNS; CDR2 reads SASEGT. The CDR3 sequence is 12 residues long. The V and J ends lost 1 base and 11 bases respectively, with 11 bases between them.

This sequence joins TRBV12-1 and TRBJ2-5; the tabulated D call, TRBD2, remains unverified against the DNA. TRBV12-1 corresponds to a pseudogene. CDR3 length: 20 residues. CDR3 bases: TGTGCCAGCAGCCGTTCCGGGGGCTCCAGGGGGACTAGCCTAACAGAGACCCAGTACTTC. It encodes CASSRSGGSRGTSLTETQYF.

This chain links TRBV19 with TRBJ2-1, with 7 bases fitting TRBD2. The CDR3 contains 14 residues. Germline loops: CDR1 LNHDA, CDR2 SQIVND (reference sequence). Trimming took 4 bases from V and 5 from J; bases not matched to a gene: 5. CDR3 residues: CASSKGLTDNEQFF. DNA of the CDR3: TGTGCCAGTAGTAAGGGACTAACGGACAATGAGCAGTTCTTC.

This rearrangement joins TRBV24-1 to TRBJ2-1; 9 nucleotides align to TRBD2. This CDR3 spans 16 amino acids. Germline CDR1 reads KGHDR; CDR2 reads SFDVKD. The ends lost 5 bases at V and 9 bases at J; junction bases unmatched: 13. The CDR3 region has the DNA TGTGCCACCAGTGCGTTAAGGACTAGCGATGGAGGTGAGCAGTTCTTC. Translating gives CATSALRTSDGGEQFF.

In nucleotides, the CDR3 is TGTGCCAGCAGCCCCGGGACAGGGGAGGTTTGGGCCTACGAGCAGTACTTC. It is translated as CASSPGTGEVWAYEQYF. The chain combines TRBV28 with TRBJ2-7; 10 bases agree with TRBD1. Germline CDR1 is MDHEN and CDR2 is SYDVKM. V dropped 6 bases and J dropped 2; count of bases not matched to a gene: 13. The CDR3 covers 17 residues.

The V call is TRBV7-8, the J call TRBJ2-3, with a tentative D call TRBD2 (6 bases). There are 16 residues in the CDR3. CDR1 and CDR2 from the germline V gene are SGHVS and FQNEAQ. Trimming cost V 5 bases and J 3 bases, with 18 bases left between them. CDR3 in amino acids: CASSDAGGKRTDTQYF. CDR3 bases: TGTGCCAGCAGCGATGCTGGGGGGAAACGGACAGATACGCAGTATTTT.

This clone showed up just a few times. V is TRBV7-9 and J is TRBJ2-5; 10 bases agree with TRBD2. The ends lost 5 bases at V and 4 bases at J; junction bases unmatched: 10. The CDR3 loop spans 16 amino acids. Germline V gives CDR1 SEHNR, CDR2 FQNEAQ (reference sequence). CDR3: CASSPSGLAGVETQYF. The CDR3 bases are TGTGCCAGCAGCCCATCGGGGCTAGCGGGAGTAGAGACCCAGTACTTC.

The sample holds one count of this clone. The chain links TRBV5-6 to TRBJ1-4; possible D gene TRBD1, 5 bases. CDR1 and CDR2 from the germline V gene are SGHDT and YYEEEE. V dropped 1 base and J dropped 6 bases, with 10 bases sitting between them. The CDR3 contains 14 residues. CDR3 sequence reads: CASSLIGEDEKLFF. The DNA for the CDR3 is TGTGCCAGCAGCTTGATAGGGGAGGATGAAAAACTGTTTTTT.

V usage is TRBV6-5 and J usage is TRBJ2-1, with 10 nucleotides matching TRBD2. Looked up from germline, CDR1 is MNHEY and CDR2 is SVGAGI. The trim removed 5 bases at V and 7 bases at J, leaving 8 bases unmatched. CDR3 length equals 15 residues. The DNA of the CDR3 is TGTGCCAGCAGTATAAGCGGGAGGGCTGAAAATGAGCAGTTCTTC. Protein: CASSISGRAENEQFF.

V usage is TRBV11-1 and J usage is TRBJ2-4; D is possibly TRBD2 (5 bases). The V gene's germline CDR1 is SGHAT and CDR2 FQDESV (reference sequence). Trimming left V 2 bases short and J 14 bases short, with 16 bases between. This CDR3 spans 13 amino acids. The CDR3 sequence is CASSLLNGEREYF. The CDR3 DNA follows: TGTGCCAGCAGCTTATTGAATGGGGAGAGGGAGTACTTC.

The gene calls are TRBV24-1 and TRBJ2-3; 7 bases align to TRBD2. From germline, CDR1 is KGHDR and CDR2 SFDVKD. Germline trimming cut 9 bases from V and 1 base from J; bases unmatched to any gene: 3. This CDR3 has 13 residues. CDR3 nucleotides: TGTGCCACCCGGGAGGTGGGCACAGATACGCAGTATTTT. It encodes CATREVGTDTQYF.

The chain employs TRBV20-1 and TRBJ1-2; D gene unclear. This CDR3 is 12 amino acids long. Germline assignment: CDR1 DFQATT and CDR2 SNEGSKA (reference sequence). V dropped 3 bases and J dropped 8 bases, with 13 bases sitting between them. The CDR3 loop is CSASLGDSGYTF. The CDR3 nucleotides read TGCAGTGCTAGTCTCGGAGACTCGGGCTACACCTTC.

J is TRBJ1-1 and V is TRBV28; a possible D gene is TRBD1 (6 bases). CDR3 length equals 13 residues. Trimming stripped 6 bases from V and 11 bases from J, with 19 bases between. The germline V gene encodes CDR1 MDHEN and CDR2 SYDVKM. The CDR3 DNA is TGTGCCAGCAGCCCCCCCAGGGGCCCGGAGGCTTTCTTT. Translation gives CASSPPRGPEAFF.

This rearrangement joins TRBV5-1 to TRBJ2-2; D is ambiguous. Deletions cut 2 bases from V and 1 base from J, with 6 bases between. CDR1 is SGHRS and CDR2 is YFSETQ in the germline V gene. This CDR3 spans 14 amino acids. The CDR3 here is CASSLPGNTGELFF. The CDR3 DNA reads TGCGCCAGCAGCTTACCAGGGAACACCGGGGAGCTGTTTTTT. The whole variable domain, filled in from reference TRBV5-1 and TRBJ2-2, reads KAGVTQTPRYLIKTRGQQVTLSCSPISGHRSVSWYQQTPGQGLQFLFEYFSETQRNKGNFPGRFSGRQFSNSRSEMNVSTLELGDSALYLCASSLPGNTGELFFGEGSRLTVL.

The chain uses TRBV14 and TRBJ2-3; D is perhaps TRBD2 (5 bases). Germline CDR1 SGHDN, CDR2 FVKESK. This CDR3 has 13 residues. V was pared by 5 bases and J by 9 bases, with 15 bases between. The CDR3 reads CASSARGVATQYF. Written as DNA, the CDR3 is TGTGCCAGCAGCGCCCGTGGGGTAGCGACGCAGTATTTT.

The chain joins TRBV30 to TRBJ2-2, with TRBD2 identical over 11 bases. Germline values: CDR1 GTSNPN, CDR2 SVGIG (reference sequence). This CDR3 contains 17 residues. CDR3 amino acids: CALPGLAEESSTGELFF. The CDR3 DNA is TGTGCTCTTCCGGGACTAGCGGAGGAGTCGAGCACCGGGGAGCTGTTTTTT. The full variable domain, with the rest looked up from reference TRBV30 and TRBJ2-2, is SQTIHQWPATLVQPVGSPLSLECTVEGTSNPNLYWYRQAAGRGLQLLFYSVGIGQISSEVPQNLSASRPQDRQFILSSKKLLLSDSGFYLCALPGLAEESSTGELFFGEGSRLTVL.